This paragraph covers one T cell receptor (beta chain) sequence. These data come from a study of T cell repertoires in ileal Crohn's disease. Germline CDR1 DFQATT, CDR2 SNEGSKA (reference sequence). The germline V and J ends were trimmed by 5 bases and 4 bases, with 9 bases remaining between them. CDR3 length: 11 residues. The repertoire was sequenced with immunoSEQ multiplex PCR; TCRdb's copy has only in-frame clones and lacks some. There are thousands of clones in the sample; roughly 92% occur only once, and more than 3% lies in the top ten. The chain recombines TRBV20-1 with TRBJ2-7; D may be TRBD1 (5 bases). The receptor was derived from an adult with Crohn's disease. Sequencing was carried out using ileal tissue. The CDR3 is CSAQDTYEQYF. The CDR3 coding sequence is TGCAGTGCTCAGGACACTTACGAGCAGTACTTC.